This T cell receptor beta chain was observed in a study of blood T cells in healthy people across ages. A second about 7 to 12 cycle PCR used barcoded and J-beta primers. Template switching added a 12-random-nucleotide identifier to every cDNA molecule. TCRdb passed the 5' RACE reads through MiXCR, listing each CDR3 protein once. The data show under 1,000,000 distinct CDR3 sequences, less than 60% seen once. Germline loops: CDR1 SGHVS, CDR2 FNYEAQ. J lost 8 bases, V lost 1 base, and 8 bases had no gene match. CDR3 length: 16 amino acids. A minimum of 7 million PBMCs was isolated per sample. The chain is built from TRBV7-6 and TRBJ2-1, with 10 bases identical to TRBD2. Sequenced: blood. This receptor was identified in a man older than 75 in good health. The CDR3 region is CASSLVMASGRDEQFF. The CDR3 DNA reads TGTGCCAGCAGCTTAGTGATGGCTAGCGGGAGAGATGAGCAGTTCTTC.